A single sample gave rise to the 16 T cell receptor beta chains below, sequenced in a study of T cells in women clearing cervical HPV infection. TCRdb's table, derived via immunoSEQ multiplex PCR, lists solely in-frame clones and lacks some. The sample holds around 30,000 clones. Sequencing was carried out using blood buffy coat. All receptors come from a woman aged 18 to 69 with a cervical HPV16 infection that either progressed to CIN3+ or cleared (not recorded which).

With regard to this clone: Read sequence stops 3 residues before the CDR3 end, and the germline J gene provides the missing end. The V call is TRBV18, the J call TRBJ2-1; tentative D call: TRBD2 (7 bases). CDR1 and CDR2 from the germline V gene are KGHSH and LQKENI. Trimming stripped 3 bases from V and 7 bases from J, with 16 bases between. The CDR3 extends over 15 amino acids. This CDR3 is CASSPGGPWRNEQFF. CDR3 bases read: TGTGCCAGCTCACCCGGGGGGCCCTGGAGGAATGAG.

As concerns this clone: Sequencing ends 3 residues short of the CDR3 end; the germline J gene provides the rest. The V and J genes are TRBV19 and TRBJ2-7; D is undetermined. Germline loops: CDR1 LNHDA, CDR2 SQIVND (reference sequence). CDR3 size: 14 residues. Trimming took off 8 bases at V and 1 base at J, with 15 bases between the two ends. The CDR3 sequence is CASAGGGSSYEQYF. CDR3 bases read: TGTGCCAGTGCCGGCGGTGGCAGTTCCTACGAG. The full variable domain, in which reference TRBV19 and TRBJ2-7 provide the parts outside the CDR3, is DGGITQSPKYLFRKEGQNVTLSCEQNLNHDAMYWYRQDPGQGLRLIYYSQIVNDFQKGDIAEGYSVSREKKESFPLTVTSAQKNPTAFYLCASAGGGSSYEQYFGPGTRLTVT.

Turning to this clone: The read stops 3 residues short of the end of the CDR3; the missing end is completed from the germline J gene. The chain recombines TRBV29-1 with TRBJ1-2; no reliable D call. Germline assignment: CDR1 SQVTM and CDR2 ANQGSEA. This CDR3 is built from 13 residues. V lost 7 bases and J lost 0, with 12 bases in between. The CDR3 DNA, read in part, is TGCAGCGCCGGGGTAGGGACTAACTATGGC. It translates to CSAGVGTNYG. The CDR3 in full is CSAGVGTNYGYTF.

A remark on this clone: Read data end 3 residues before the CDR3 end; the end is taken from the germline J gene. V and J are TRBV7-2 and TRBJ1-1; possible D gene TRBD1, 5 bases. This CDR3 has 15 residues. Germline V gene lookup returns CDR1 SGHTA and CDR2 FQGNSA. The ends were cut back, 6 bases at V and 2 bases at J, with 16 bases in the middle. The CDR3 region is CASREGVRLNTEAFF. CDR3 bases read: TGTGCCAGCAGAGAAGGGGTTCGGTTAAACACTGAA.

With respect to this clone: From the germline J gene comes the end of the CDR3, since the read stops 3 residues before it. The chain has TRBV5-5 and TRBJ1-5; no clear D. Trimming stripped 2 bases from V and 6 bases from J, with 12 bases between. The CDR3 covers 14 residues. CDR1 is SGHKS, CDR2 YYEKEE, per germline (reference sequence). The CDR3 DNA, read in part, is TGTGCCAGCAGCTTTTCGGGTCTACCTCAGCCC. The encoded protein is CASSFSGLPQP. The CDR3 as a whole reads CASSFSGLPQPQHF.

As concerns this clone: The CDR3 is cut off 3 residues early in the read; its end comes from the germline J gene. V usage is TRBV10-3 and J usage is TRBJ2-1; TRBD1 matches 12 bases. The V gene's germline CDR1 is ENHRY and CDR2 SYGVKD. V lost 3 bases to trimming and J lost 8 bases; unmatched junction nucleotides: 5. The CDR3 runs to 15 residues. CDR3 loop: CAISDRDRGPDEQFF. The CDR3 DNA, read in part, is TGTGCCATCAGTGACCGGGACAGGGGGCCGGATGAG.

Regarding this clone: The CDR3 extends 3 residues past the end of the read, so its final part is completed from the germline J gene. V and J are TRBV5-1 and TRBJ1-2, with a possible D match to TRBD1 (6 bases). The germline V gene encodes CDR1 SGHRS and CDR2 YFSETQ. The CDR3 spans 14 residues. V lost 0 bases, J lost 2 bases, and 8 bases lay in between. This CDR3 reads CASSLGTGNYGYTF. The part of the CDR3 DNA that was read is TGCGCCAGCAGCTTGGGAACAGGGAACTATGGC.

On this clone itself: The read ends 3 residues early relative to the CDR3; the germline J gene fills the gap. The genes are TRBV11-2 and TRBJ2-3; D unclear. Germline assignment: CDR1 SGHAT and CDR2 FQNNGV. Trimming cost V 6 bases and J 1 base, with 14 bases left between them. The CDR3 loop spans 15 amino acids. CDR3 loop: CASSSIGWRTDTQYF. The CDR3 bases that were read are TGTGCCAGCAGTTCAATAGGGTGGCGCACAGATACG.

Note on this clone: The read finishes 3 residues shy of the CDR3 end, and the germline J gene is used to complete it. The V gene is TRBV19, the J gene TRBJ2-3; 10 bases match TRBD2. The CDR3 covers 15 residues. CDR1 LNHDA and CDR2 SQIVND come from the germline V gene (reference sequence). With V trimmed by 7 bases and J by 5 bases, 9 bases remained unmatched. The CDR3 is CASKTSGGAGDTQYF. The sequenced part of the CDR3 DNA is TGTGCCAGTAAGACCAGCGGGGGGGCCGGAGATACG.

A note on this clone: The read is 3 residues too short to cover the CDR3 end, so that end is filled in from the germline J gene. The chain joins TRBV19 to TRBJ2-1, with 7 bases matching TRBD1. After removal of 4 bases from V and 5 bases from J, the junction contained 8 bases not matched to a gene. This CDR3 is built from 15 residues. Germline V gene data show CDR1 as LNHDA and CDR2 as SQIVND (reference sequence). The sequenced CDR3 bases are TGTGCCAGTAGTACGGGACAGACTTACGACAATGAG. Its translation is CASSTGQTYDNE. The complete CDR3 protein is CASSTGQTYDNEQFF.

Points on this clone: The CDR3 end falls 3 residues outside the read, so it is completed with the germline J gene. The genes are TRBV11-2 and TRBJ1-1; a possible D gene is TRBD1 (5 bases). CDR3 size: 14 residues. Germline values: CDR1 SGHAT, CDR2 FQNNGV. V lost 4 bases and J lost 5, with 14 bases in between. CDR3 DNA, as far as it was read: TGTGCCAGCAGCTCACGAGGGGCACGAACTGAA. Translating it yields CASSSRGARTE. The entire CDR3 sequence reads CASSSRGARTEAFF.

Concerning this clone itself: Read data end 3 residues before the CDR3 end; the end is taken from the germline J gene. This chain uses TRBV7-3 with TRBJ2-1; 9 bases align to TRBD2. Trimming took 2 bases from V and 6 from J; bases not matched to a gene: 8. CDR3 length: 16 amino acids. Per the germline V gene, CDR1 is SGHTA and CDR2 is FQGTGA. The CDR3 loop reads CASSLLWRGGRNEQFF. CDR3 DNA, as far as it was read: TGTGCCAGCAGCTTACTATGGCGGGGGGGCCGCAATGAG.

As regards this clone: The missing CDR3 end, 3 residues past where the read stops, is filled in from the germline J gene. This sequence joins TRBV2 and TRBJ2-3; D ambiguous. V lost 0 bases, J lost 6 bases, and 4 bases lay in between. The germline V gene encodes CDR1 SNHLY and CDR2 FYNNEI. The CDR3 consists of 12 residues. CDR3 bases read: TGTGCCAGCAGTGAAGCAAGGGATACG. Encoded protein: CASSEARDT. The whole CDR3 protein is CASSEARDTQYF.

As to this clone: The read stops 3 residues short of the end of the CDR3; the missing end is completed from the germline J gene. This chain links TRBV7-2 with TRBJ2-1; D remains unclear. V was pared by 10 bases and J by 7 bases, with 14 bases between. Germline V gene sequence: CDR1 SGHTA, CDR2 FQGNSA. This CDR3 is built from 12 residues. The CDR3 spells CATEPGYNEQFF. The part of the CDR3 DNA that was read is TGTGCCACCGAGCCCGGTTATAATGAG.

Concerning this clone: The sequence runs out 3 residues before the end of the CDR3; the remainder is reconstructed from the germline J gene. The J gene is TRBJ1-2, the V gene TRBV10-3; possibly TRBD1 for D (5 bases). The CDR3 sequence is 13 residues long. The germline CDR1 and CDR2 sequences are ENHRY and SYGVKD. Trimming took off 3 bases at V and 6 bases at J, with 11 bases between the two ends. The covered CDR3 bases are TGTGCCATCAGTGATCAGGGTTCGAATGGC. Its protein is CAISDQGSNG. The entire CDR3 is CAISDQGSNGYTF.

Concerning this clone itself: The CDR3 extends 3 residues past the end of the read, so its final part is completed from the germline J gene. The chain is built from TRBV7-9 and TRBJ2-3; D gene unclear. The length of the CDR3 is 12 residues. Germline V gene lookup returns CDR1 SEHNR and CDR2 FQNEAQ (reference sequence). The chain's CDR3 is CASSLGLETQYF. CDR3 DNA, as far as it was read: TGTGCCAGCAGCTTAGGGTTAGAGACG.